The next 25 T cell receptor beta chains were all read from a single sample in a study of T cells after yellow fever vaccination. TCRdb re-called the 5' RACE reads with MiXCR, one entry per CDR3 protein. The table records about 320,000 distinct CDR3 sequences, 4% to 5.5% of them present only once. The sample was PBMCs, taken 15 days after the yellow fever booster vaccination. The receptors were sampled from a young man who received the YFV17D yellow fever vaccine.

Only a few counts were recorded for this clonotype. The chain recombines TRBV15 with TRBJ2-7, with unresolved D. The germline gives CDR1 LNHNV, CDR2 YYDKDF (reference sequence). The CDR3 consists of 14 residues. Trimming shortened V by 3 bases and J by 3 bases, and 12 bases separated the two germline ends. The CDR3 reads CATSSGLWGYEQYV. In nucleotides, the CDR3 is TGTGCCACCAGCAGCGGCCTGTGGGGCTACGAGCAGTACGTC.

This clonotype was counted ten times or more. This chain uses TRBV5-1 with TRBJ2-2, with D maybe TRBD1 (5 bases). CDR3 length: 16 amino acids. V lost 1 base, J lost 1 base, and 11 bases lay in between. Germline V gene data show CDR1 as SGHRS and CDR2 as YFSETQ. CDR3 protein: CASSLLGPGNTGELFF. Written as DNA, the CDR3 is TGCGCCAGCAGCTTGCTGGGGCCTGGGAACACCGGGGAGCTGTTTTTT.

This clonotype was counted a few times. V gene TRBV5-1 combines with J gene TRBJ1-4; D may be TRBD1 (5 bases). Germline V gives CDR1 SGHRS, CDR2 YFSETQ. Between the trimmed V and J ends, which lost 0 bases and 5 bases, there was a span of 14 bases. CDR3 length: 16 amino acids. The CDR3 DNA reads as TGCGCCAGCAGCTTGGGGGACGCAGCAGAAAATGAAAAACTGTTTTTT. Protein sequence: CASSLGDAAENEKLFF. Full variable domain (remainder filled in from reference TRBV5-1 and TRBJ1-4): KAGVTQTPRYLIKTRGQQVTLSCSPISGHRSVSWYQQTPGQGLQFLFEYFSETQRNKGNFPGRFSGRQFSNSRSEMNVSTLELGDSALYLCASSLGDAAENEKLFFGSGTQLSVL.

The J gene is TRBJ1-3, the V gene TRBV11-2; D gene ambiguous. The CDR3 has 16 amino acids. V was clipped by 3 bases and J by 1 base, with 13 bases between them. CDR1 SGHAT and CDR2 FQNNGV come from the germline V gene. The chain's CDR3 is CASSFPMGGSGNTIYF. CDR3 nucleotides: TGTGCCAGCAGCTTTCCCATGGGTGGTTCTGGAAACACCATATATTTT.

The chain employs TRBV20-1 and TRBJ2-2; TRBD2 matches 7 bases. Germline V lookup: CDR1 DFQATT, CDR2 SNEGSKA (reference sequence). Trimming removed 5 bases from V and 4 bases from J; junction bases left unmatched: 19. CDR3 length: 18 amino acids. The CDR3 DNA reads as TGCAGTGCTCCGGCCCGAACTAGCGCCCTATCGGGCACCGGGGAGCTGTTTTTT. It is translated as CSAPARTSALSGTGELFF.

This chain connects TRBV7-9 to TRBJ2-1, with D perhaps assigned TRBD1 or TRBD2 (6 bases each). The CDR3 is made up of 18 amino acids. V was trimmed by 0 bases and J by 0 bases, leaving 15 bases between them. Per germline, CDR1 SEHNR and CDR2 FQNEAQ (reference sequence). DNA of the CDR3: TGTGCCAGCAGCTTAGCGGGAGGACAGCTGAGCTCCTACAATGAGCAGTTCTTC. Its protein is CASSLAGGQLSSYNEQFF. Looking up the rest from reference TRBV7-9 and TRBJ2-1 gives the full variable domain: DTGVSQNPRHKITKRGQNVTFRCDPISEHNRLYWYRQTLGQGPEFLTYFQNEAQLEKSRLLSDRFSAERPKGSFSTLEIQRTEQGDSAMYLCASSLAGGQLSSYNEQFFGPGTRLTVL.

This clonotype was found many times. The chain is built from TRBV5-5 and TRBJ1-4, with no clear D. In germline, CDR1 is SGHKS, CDR2 YYEKEE (reference sequence). The CDR3 contains 14 residues. V lost 5 bases to trimming and J lost 0 bases, with 8 bases between them. The CDR3 DNA follows: TGTGCCAGCAGTACCCTAGCAACTAATGAAAAACTGTTTTTT. This sequence encodes CASSTLATNEKLFF.

The table lists this clonotype with many counts. The gene calls are TRBV7-2 and TRBJ2-5, with D unclear. Per germline, CDR1 SGHTA and CDR2 FQGNSA. The CDR3 runs to 13 residues. Trimming shortened V by 1 base and J by 5 bases, and 8 bases separated the two germline ends. CDR3 amino acids: CASSLGFEETQYF. In DNA, the CDR3 is TGTGCCAGCAGCTTAGGGTTCGAGGAGACCCAGTACTTC. Combining the CDR3 with reference TRBV7-2 and TRBJ2-5 gives the whole variable domain GAGVSQSPSNKVTEKGKDVELRCDPISGHTALYWYRQSLGQGLEFLIYFQGNSAPDKSGLPSDRFSAERTGGSVSTLTIQRTQQEDSAVYLCASSLGFEETQYFGPGTRLLVL.

The chain uses TRBV7-2 and TRBJ1-2, with TRBD1 matching over 8 bases. With V trimmed by 5 bases and J by 8 bases, 13 bases remained unmatched. This CDR3 spans 15 amino acids. Germline CDR1 and CDR2: SGHTA and FQGNSA. The CDR3 DNA follows: TGTGCCAGCAGCCCGCCGGACAGGGTTTTTTGGGGCTACACCTTC. Amino acid sequence: CASSPPDRVFWGYTF.

This clonotype came up many times. The V and J genes are TRBV20-1 and TRBJ2-5; TRBD2 agrees at 14 bases. The trim removed 6 bases at V and 5 bases at J, leaving 8 bases unmatched. This CDR3 contains 15 residues. In germline, CDR1 is DFQATT, CDR2 SNEGSKA (reference sequence). CDR3 protein: CSAVGLAGGMETQYF. The CDR3 nucleotides read TGCAGTGCAGTTGGACTAGCGGGGGGCATGGAGACCCAGTACTTC.

This clonotype was observed many times. The chain has TRBV5-4 and TRBJ2-2, with 8 bases fitting TRBD2. Germline values: CDR1 SGHNT, CDR2 YYREEE (reference sequence). The CDR3 is made up of 15 amino acids. V trimming: 2 bases; J trimming: 3 bases; junction bases outside the gene matches: 3. CDR3 in amino acids: CASSFGGADTGELFF. Written as DNA, the CDR3 is TGTGCCAGCAGCTTCGGGGGGGCGGACACCGGGGAGCTGTTTTTT.

In this sample, this clonotype turned up many times. The chain has TRBV10-3 and TRBJ2-5; 15 bases are shared with TRBD2. CDR1 is ENHRY, CDR2 SYGVKD, per germline. J gave up 2 bases and V 7 bases, and 11 bases lay outside the gene matches. The CDR3 totals 18 residues. In nucleotides, the CDR3 is TGTGCCATCACCGCGGGACTAGCGGGGGGCCAGGGGCAAGAGACCCAGTACTTC. Protein: CAITAGLAGGQGQETQYF.

The chain combines TRBV4-1 with TRBJ2-3; possible D gene TRBD1, 6 bases. Germline CDR1 reads MGHRA; CDR2 reads YSYEKL. The germline V and J ends were trimmed by 6 bases and 2 bases, with 15 bases remaining between them. The CDR3 has 15 residues. The CDR3 reads CASRDRGHSTDTQYF. The CDR3 DNA reads TGCGCCAGCAGAGACCGGGGACACTCCACAGATACGCAGTATTTT.

This clonotype was seen ten or more times. The chain has TRBV9 and TRBJ1-2; D gene ambiguous. CDR3 size: 12 residues. Germline lookup yields CDR1 SGDLS and CDR2 YYNGEE. The V end was cut by 0 bases, the J end by 2 bases, with 2 bases between. CDR3 amino acids: CASSVDNYGYTF. In nucleotides, the CDR3 is TGTGCCAGCAGCGTAGACAACTATGGCTACACCTTC.

This clonotype was picked up many times. The chain employs TRBV6-4 and TRBJ2-3; D is uncertain. The CDR3 runs to 13 residues. Germline V gene lookup returns CDR1 MRHNA and CDR2 SNTAGT. The V gene lost 5 bases and the J gene lost 3 bases, with 9 bases spanning the gap. The CDR3 nucleotides are TGTGCCAGCAGTCAAAGGGATACAGATACGCAGTATTTT. Protein: CASSQRDTDTQYF.

This clonotype was seen only a few times. J is TRBJ1-6 and V is TRBV7-2; tentatively, D is TRBD1 (5 bases). This CDR3 is 17 amino acids long. Germline V gene data show CDR1 as SGHTA and CDR2 as FQGNSA. V lost 5 bases, J lost 7 bases, and 21 bases lay in between. The CDR3 reads CASSTSSGRLRNSPLHF. CDR3 DNA sequence: TGTGCCAGCAGCACGAGCTCGGGGCGGTTAAGAAATTCACCCCTCCACTTT.

Only a few counts were recorded for this clonotype. The V call is TRBV4-3, the J call TRBJ2-6; D ambiguous. CDR3 size: 16 residues. The V gene's germline CDR1 is LGHNA and CDR2 YSLEER. The ends were cut back, 0 bases at V and 4 bases at J, with 10 bases in the middle. Written as DNA, the CDR3 is TGCGCCAGCAGCCAAGAGCCAGCGAAGGGGGCCAACGTCCTGACTTTC. As protein: CASSQEPAKGANVLTF.

The table lists this clonotype with many counts. The CDR3 reads CASSTGGADTQYF. In DNA form, the CDR3 reads TGTGCCAGCTCTACAGGGGGCGCAGATACGCAGTATTTT. The gene calls are TRBV7-3 and TRBJ2-3; 9 positions match TRBD1. J was trimmed by 4 bases and V by 8 bases; bases with no gene match: 4. This CDR3 is 13 amino acids long. From germline, CDR1 is SGHTA and CDR2 FQGTGA.

At least ten counts were recorded for this clonotype. The V gene is TRBV12-3 or TRBV12-4, the J gene TRBJ1-5; maybe TRBD1 (6 bases). This CDR3 has 15 residues. V lost 6 bases, J lost 5 bases, and 17 bases lay in between. In DNA form, the CDR3 reads TGTGCCAGCAGCAGAGGACAGTCTACTTATCAGCCCCAGCATTTT. This encodes CASSRGQSTYQPQHF.

The chain is built from TRBV12-3 or TRBV12-4 and TRBJ2-1, with 8 bases aligning to TRBD1. The CDR3 has 15 residues. With V trimmed by 3 bases and J by 0 bases, 1 base remained unmatched. The CDR3 DNA follows: TGTGCCAGCAGTTTCGGGACAGGCTCCTACAATGAGCAGTTCTTC. Translating it yields CASSFGTGSYNEQFF.

The sample holds many counts of this clonotype. The chain recombines TRBV24-1 with TRBJ2-1, with D tentatively TRBD2 (6 bases). Germline CDR1 reads KGHDR; CDR2 reads SFDVKD. This CDR3 is built from 15 residues. V was shortened by 2 bases and J by 8 bases, with 15 bases between the two germline ends. The CDR3 loop is CATSDYGGSRDEQFF. CDR3 coding DNA: TGTGCCACCAGTGATTACGGAGGGTCTAGGGATGAGCAGTTCTTC.

This CDR3 reads CASSYGAGGRKTEAFF. The CDR3 bases are TGTGCCAGCAGTTACGGGGCGGGGGGGCGTAAAACTGAAGCTTTCTTT. The chain joins TRBV6-5 to TRBJ1-1, with D perhaps TRBD1 (6 bases). V lost 2 bases, J lost 5 bases, and 18 bases lay in between. Germline lookup yields CDR1 MNHEY and CDR2 SVGAGI. The CDR3 is 16 amino acids.

This clonotype was observed many times. The rearrangement uses TRBV9 and TRBJ2-5; D ambiguous. Germline V gene data show CDR1 as SGDLS and CDR2 as YYNGEE. The ends were cut back, 3 bases at V and 4 bases at J, with 10 bases in the middle. This CDR3 has 13 amino acids. DNA of the CDR3: TGTGCCAGCAGCGCAGCGATCCGAGAGACCCAGTACTTC. Translated: CASSAAIRETQYF.

This clonotype has a handful of counts. This chain connects TRBV5-1 to TRBJ2-5; perhaps TRBD1 as D (6 bases). V gave up 1 base and J gave up 3 bases, with 10 bases separating them. Germline V gene lookup returns CDR1 SGHRS and CDR2 YFSETQ. The CDR3 has 14 amino acids. CDR3: CASSLRPGEETQYF. The DNA of the CDR3 is TGCGCCAGCAGCTTGAGACCAGGGGAAGAGACCCAGTACTTC.

This clonotype was counted at least ten times. The V gene is TRBV20-1, the J gene TRBJ2-3; D ambiguous. CDR1 DFQATT and CDR2 SNEGSKA come from the germline V gene (reference sequence). The CDR3 covers 14 residues. The V and J ends lost 3 bases and 0 bases respectively, with 10 bases between them. CDR3 nucleotides: TGCAGTGCTAGCGCTGCGCCTAGCACAGATACGCAGTATTTT. This gives the protein CSASAAPSTDTQYF.